This TCR beta chain was sequenced in a study of CD8 T cells in ankylosing spondylitis. Findings and limits, study-wide: A subset of motif variants has previously been described in the synovial fluid and blood of reactive arthritis. Matched synovial fluid from ankylosing spondylitis patients was reported to be enriched for disease-linked clones. Ankylosing spondylitis blood appeared to carry a characteristic TCR beta motif of 7 or 8 highly homologous variants.

Each TCR beta library was made by quantitative 5'-RACE that incorporated molecular barcodes. TCRdb ran MiXCR on the 5' RACE reads and lists one entry per CDR3 protein. The data show some 250,000 distinct CDR3 sequences, 8.6% seen once. In regard to this clonotype: Its antigen is undetermined.

The TCR originated in a male donor with ankylosing spondylitis or in good health (not recorded which). The sequenced material came from blood, either unsorted or a sorted T cell fraction (not recorded which).

The CDR3 DNA follows: TGTGCCGTCTCAAGCGGGAATTCGGGGCTTTACTCGGCTCAGCCCCAGCATTTT. This codes for CAVSSGNSGLYSAQPQHF. The gene calls are TRBV2 and TRBJ1-5; D is possibly TRBD1 (5 bases). Germline CDR1 SNHLY, CDR2 FYNNEI. Trimming cost V 11 bases and J 6 bases, with 32 bases left between them. CDR3 length: 18 amino acids.